One and the same sample provided the 6 T cell receptor beta chains below, sequenced in a study of shared clonotypes between healthy human individuals (dated by TCRdb to about 2020). CD8 naive samples were CD45RO-negative cells positively selected for CCR7, giving a CD45RA+CCR7+ population that excluded TemRA cells. The library was built by means of the immunoSEQ multiplex PCR assay. Imported from immuneACCESS, the table was reduced by TCRdb to in-frame sequences with V and J called. These copies leave out some clones; in studies compared against another copy, an unresolved V gene accounts for under half, and the cause of the remainder is not known. The sample includes approximately 810,000 clones, with around 92% observed a single time. The top ten clones comprise about 25% of the sample. The sequencing sample was made of naive CD8+ T cells sorted from blood. The intended sense of this specimen's cell subset or site label: CD45RA+CCR7+. These receptor sequences come from a man aged 30 to 45 in good health.

This clone has just a few counts. This chain uses TRBV29-1 with TRBJ2-7, with TRBD2 matching over 8 bases. This CDR3 region has 14 residues. The J segment lost 5 bases and the V segment lost 7 bases, leaving 13 bases of the junction unmatched. Germline V gives CDR1 SQVTM, CDR2 ANQGSEA. The CDR3 DNA sequence: TGCAGCGCCGGCAGCGGGAGCTTGTTCGACGAGCAGTACTTC. It specifies CSAGSGSLFDEQYF.

The CDR3 region is CASSVSGRGATGELFF. For the CDR3, the DNA is TGTGCCAGCAGCGTCTCCGGGAGGGGAGCCACCGGGGAGCTGTTTTTT. The chain employs TRBV9 and TRBJ2-2; the match to TRBD2 covers 8 bases. The CDR3 covers 16 residues. J gave up 4 bases and V 2 bases, and 7 bases lay outside the gene matches. Germline CDR1 reads SGDLS; CDR2 reads YYNGEE.

This chain connects TRBV7-5 to TRBJ2-7; the table's TRBD2 call for D was not verified on the DNA. TRBV7-5 is labeled a pseudogene. This CDR3 region has 15 residues. CDR3 region: CARPLMRFSSYEQYF. The CDR3 DNA sequence: TGTGCCAGACCCTTGATGCGGTTTAGCTCCTACGAGCAGTACTTC.

This chain connects TRBV7-9 to TRBJ2-1; the D is unclear. Germline CDR1 is SEHNR and CDR2 is FQNEAQ (reference sequence). V lost 2 bases, J lost 10 bases, and 18 bases lay in between. The CDR3 covers 15 residues. In nucleotides, the CDR3 is TGTGCCAGCAGCTTAATCGGGTCCCAAATGATGGAGCAGTTCTTC. This gives the protein CASSLIGSQMMEQFF.

This chain uses TRBV6-6 with TRBJ2-3, with unresolved D. Trimming pared 4 bases from V and 1 base from J, leaving 9 bases between. The CDR3 runs to 14 residues. CDR1 and CDR2 (germline): MNHNY, SVGAGI (reference sequence). CDR3: CASSSLSGTDTQYF. Written as DNA, the CDR3 is TGTGCCAGCAGTTCCTTGAGTGGCACAGATACGCAGTATTTT.

This clone is a singleton in its sample. Other DNA sequences in this specimen translate into the identical CDR3. V usage is TRBV28 and J usage is TRBJ2-2, with 7 bases identical to TRBD1. Germline-derived CDR1 and CDR2 are MDHEN and SYDVKM. V trimming: 5 bases; J trimming: 5 bases; junction bases outside the gene matches: 5. The CDR3 loop spans 14 amino acids. The CDR3 reads CASSLTGATGELFF. As DNA, the CDR3 is TGTGCCAGCAGTCTAACAGGGGCGACCGGGGAGCTGTTTTTT.